One and the same sample provided the 4 T cell receptor beta chains below, sequenced in a study of blood T cells in healthy people across ages. A second PCR, run for roughly 7 to 11 cycles, used a sample-barcoded 5' primer plus a J-beta primer mix. TCRdb re-derived calls from the 5' RACE reads in MiXCR, one entry per CDR3 protein. Found here are about 760,000 distinct CDR3 sequences, approximately 60% of them singletons; the top ten hold approximately 24%. Sequencing was performed on blood. These TCRs come from a man aged 35-49 years in good health.

V and J are TRBV11-2 and TRBJ2-7; D gene uncertain. The germline gives CDR1 SGHAT, CDR2 FQNNGV. V was shortened by 5 bases and J by 10 bases, with 12 bases between the two germline ends. This CDR3 has 11 residues. The CDR3 DNA reads TGTGCCAGCAGCCATGAAGAGAACCAGTACTTC. Amino acid sequence: CASSHEENQYF.

The chain recombines TRBV11-2 with TRBJ2-7; no reliable D call. CDR1 SGHAT and CDR2 FQNNGV come from the germline V gene. This CDR3 spans 12 amino acids. Trimming cost V 3 bases and J 7 bases, with 10 bases left between them. The CDR3 DNA reads TGTGCCAGCAGCTTTGGCGGTTGGGAGCAGTACTTC. As protein: CASSFGGWEQYF.

Comments on this clonotype: A read error may be the cause here, since a much bigger clone is one base away. This chain connects TRBV7-9 to TRBJ2-4, with D unclear. TRBJ2-7 explains the end of the DNA better; the J call may be wrong. The CDR3 totals 14 residues. CDR1 is SEHNR, CDR2 FQNEAQ, per germline (reference sequence). CDR3 amino acids: CASSIGWNSYEQYF. The CDR3 nucleotides read TGTGCCAGCAGCATAGGCTGGAATTCCTACGAGCAGTACTTC.

This clonotype was recorded only once. The chain uses TRBV7-3 and TRBJ2-1, with TRBD2 identical over 7 bases. CDR1 SGHTA and CDR2 FQGTGA come from the germline V gene. CDR3 length: 15 amino acids. Unmatched junction bases numbered 8, after V lost 2 bases and J lost 7 bases. The chain's CDR3 is CASSLLASGKNEQFF. CDR3 bases: TGTGCCAGCAGCTTATTGGCTAGCGGAAAGAATGAGCAGTTCTTC.